One and the same sample provided the 29 T cell receptor beta chains below, sequenced in a study of CD8+ T cells in alopecia areata. Isolated RNA was reverse transcribed into cDNA used as the sequencing template. The protocol was immunoSEQ multiplex PCR, while the TCRdb copy is restricted to in-frame clones and leaves out a portion. The sample holds about 150,000 clones, around 87% seen once. Source: CD8+ T cells sorted from blood, taken at week 0. The receptors were gathered from a human donor with alopecia areata.

This clone occurred once. The chain couples TRBV5-1 to TRBJ2-3, with TRBD1 as a possible D gene (6 bases). CDR3 length: 15 residues. With 0 bases removed from V and 3 bases from J, the gap between germline ends came to 11 bases. Germline lookup yields CDR1 SGHRS and CDR2 YFSETQ. CDR3 amino acids: CASSLGRGGTDTQYF. CDR3 bases: TGCGCCAGCAGCTTGGGCAGGGGTGGGACAGATACGCAGTATTTT.

The chain employs TRBV29-1 and TRBJ1-1; D remains ambiguous. The CDR3 length is 12 residues. The germline gives CDR1 SQVTM, CDR2 ANQGSEA. Trimming took off 5 bases at V and 1 base at J, with 8 bases between the two ends. CDR3 amino acids: CSVRFANTEAFF. The CDR3 region has the DNA TGCAGCGTTCGTTTTGCGAACACTGAAGCTTTCTTT.

The chain links TRBV29-1 to TRBJ2-3; 14 nucleotides match TRBD2. The length of the CDR3 is 15 residues. Germline lookup yields CDR1 SQVTM and CDR2 ANQGSEA. Trimming took 4 bases from V and 5 from J; bases not matched to a gene: 5. CDR3 nucleotides: TGCAGCGTTGGACTAGCGGGAGGGCCTGGAGATACGCAGTATTTT. Encoded protein: CSVGLAGGPGDTQYF.

The chain joins TRBV5-6 to TRBJ2-7, with a weak D call TRBD1 (5 bases). The CDR3 extends over 14 amino acids. V was cut by 7 bases and J by 1 base, with 15 bases left in between. Germline V gene lookup returns CDR1 SGHDT and CDR2 YYEEEE. The CDR3 sequence: CASALGDSSYEQYF. The CDR3 DNA sequence: TGTGCCAGCGCGTTAGGGGATTCGTCCTACGAGCAGTACTTC.

The chain recombines TRBV5-1 with TRBJ1-1; 7 bases line up with TRBD1. With 2 bases clipped from V and 5 bases from J, the junction kept 9 bases outside the gene matches. CDR1 is SGHRS and CDR2 is YFSETQ in the germline V gene. The CDR3 totals 15 residues. The CDR3 spells CASSFNRGGATEAFF. CDR3 bases: TGCGCCAGCAGCTTCAACAGGGGAGGAGCAACTGAAGCTTTCTTT.

This chain joins TRBV5-4 and TRBJ2-1; TRBD2 agrees at 7 bases. CDR3 length: 10 amino acids. CDR1 is SGHNT, CDR2 YYREEE, per germline (reference sequence). Trimming at V came to 9 bases and at J to 7 bases, leaving 1 base not matched to a gene. CDR3 in DNA: TGTGCCACCGGGGGGAATGAGCAGTTCTTC. Its protein is CATGGNEQFF. The full variable domain, with the rest looked up from reference TRBV5-4 and TRBJ2-1, is ETGVTQSPTHLIKTRGQQVTLRCSSQSGHNTVSWYQQALGQGPQFIFQYYREEENGRGNFPPRFSGLQFPNYSSELNVNALELDDSALYLCATGGNEQFFGPGTRLTVL.

The rearrangement joins TRBV27 to TRBJ2-6, with D possibly matching TRBD1 (5 bases). The length of the CDR3 is 14 residues. CDR1 MNHEY and CDR2 SMNVEV come from the germline V gene (reference sequence). Trimming removed 6 bases from V and 2 bases from J, with 8 bases in between. The CDR3 region is CASSPGTGANVLTF. CDR3 coding DNA: TGTGCCAGCAGCCCAGGGACTGGGGCCAACGTCCTGACTTTC.

This chain uses TRBV6-1 with TRBJ2-1, with D perhaps TRBD2 (6 bases). The length of the CDR3 is 14 residues. The V gene lost 7 bases and the J gene lost 0 bases, with 10 bases spanning the gap. Per germline, CDR1 MNHNS and CDR2 SASEGT. The CDR3, as DNA: TGTGCCAGCATGGAGGGAGCCTCCTACAATGAGCAGTTCTTC. Translated: CASMEGASYNEQFF.

This rearrangement joins TRBV7-6 to TRBJ2-2, with 9 bases aligning to TRBD1. Trimming took 8 bases from V and 1 from J; bases not matched to a gene: 5. The CDR3 contains 15 residues. Looked up from germline, CDR1 is SGHVS and CDR2 is FNYEAQ. CDR3 loop: CASGLGQGNTGELFF. DNA of the CDR3: TGTGCCAGCGGGCTGGGACAGGGGAACACCGGGGAGCTGTTTTTT.

The V call is TRBV29-1, the J call TRBJ1-1, with no clear D. This CDR3 has 13 amino acids. Trimming removed 5 bases at V and 3 bases at J, with 13 bases between. Germline CDR1 reads SQVTM; CDR2 reads ANQGSEA. The CDR3 nucleotides are TGCAGCGTTAGTAGGGCTTTGGACACTGAAGCTTTCTTT. It codes for CSVSRALDTEAFF.

This sequence joins TRBV7-3 and TRBJ2-3; D assignment may be TRBD1 or TRBD2 (5 bases each). The V and J ends lost 2 bases and 0 bases respectively, with 12 bases between them. CDR1 SGHTA and CDR2 FQGTGA come from the germline V gene. The CDR3 is 16 amino acids. The CDR3, as DNA: TGTGCCAGCAGCTTAGCTGGGGGAACTAGCACAGATACGCAGTATTTT. Its translation: CASSLAGGTSTDTQYF.

This chain connects TRBV27 to TRBJ2-6, with no clear D. The germline V and J ends were trimmed by 6 bases and 0 bases, with 6 bases remaining between them. The CDR3 is made up of 14 amino acids. From germline, CDR1 is MNHEY and CDR2 SMNVEV (reference sequence). The CDR3: CASSRVSGANVLTF. CDR3 DNA sequence: TGTGCCAGCAGCCGGGTCTCTGGGGCCAACGTCCTGACTTTC.

The chain combines TRBV6-5 with TRBJ2-7; TRBD1 agrees at 7 bases. CDR1 MNHEY and CDR2 SVGAGI come from the germline V gene. The CDR3 length is 12 residues. The J segment lost 2 bases and the V segment lost 11 bases, leaving 6 bases of the junction unmatched. CDR3 in DNA: TGTGCCTCCCGAACAGGGGCCTACGAGCAGTACTTC. Protein: CASRTGAYEQYF.

This chain connects TRBV7-9 to TRBJ2-7; no clear D gene. Deletions cut 3 bases from V and 6 bases from J, with 9 bases between. Per germline, CDR1 SEHNR and CDR2 FQNEAQ (reference sequence). This CDR3 is 12 amino acids long. In DNA, the CDR3 is TGTGCCAGCAGCTTTGGGCCGGGCGAGCAGTACTTC. The encoded protein is CASSFGPGEQYF. The full variable domain, with the rest looked up from reference TRBV7-9 and TRBJ2-7, is DTGVSQNPRHKITKRGQNVTFRCDPISEHNRLYWYRQTLGQGPEFLTYFQNEAQLEKSRLLSDRFSAERPKGSFSTLEIQRTEQGDSAMYLCASSFGPGEQYFGPGTRLTVT.

This clone showed up just a few times. V is TRBV7-9 and J is TRBJ2-7; 9 bases are shared with TRBD1. The germline V gene encodes CDR1 SEHNR and CDR2 FQNEAQ (reference sequence). This CDR3 has 16 amino acids. V dropped 3 bases and J dropped 1; count of bases not matched to a gene: 7. This chain's CDR3 is CASSFHTGGASYEQYF. Here the CDR3 DNA reads TGTGCCAGCAGCTTTCATACAGGGGGCGCGTCCTACGAGCAGTACTTC.

The chain uses TRBV29-1 and TRBJ1-3, with D possibly being TRBD1 (5 bases). Germline V gene sequence: CDR1 SQVTM, CDR2 ANQGSEA. The CDR3 loop spans 15 amino acids. With 5 bases removed from V and 3 bases from J, the gap between germline ends came to 17 bases. CDR3 in DNA: TGCAGCGTTTTAGGCCTCGGGACCTTTGGAAACACCATATATTTT. It specifies CSVLGLGTFGNTIYF.

The rearrangement uses TRBV27 and TRBJ2-3, with D maybe TRBD1 (7 bases). Per the germline V gene, CDR1 is MNHEY and CDR2 is SMNVEV (reference sequence). The ends were cut back, 2 bases at V and 1 base at J, with 10 bases in the middle. The CDR3 consists of 15 residues. CDR3 amino acids: CASSLARGGTDTQYF. The CDR3 DNA reads TGTGCCAGCAGTTTAGCCAGGGGGGGCACAGATACGCAGTATTTT.

The chain links TRBV27 to TRBJ2-1; TRBD2 matches 7 bases. The CDR3 length is 13 residues. The V gene's germline CDR1 is MNHEY and CDR2 SMNVEV (reference sequence). With 6 bases clipped from V and 7 bases from J, the junction kept 6 bases outside the gene matches. The CDR3 sequence is CASSGGKLNEQFF. In nucleotides, the CDR3 is TGTGCCAGCAGCGGGGGGAAACTTAATGAGCAGTTCTTC.

CDR3 protein: CASSPGQGLYEQYF. The CDR3 DNA is TGTGCCAGCAGTCCGGGACAGGGCCTGTACGAGCAGTACTTC. The chain combines TRBV25-1 with TRBJ2-5; TRBD1 matches 9 bases. The J call may not be correct, given that the DNA end is closer to TRBJ2-7. The CDR3 length is 14 residues. From germline, CDR1 is MGHDK and CDR2 SYGVNS.

V gene TRBV5-1 combines with J gene TRBJ2-1; TRBD2 matches 10 bases. Germline CDR1 and CDR2: SGHRS and YFSETQ. CDR3 length: 18 amino acids. Losses at the gene ends were 3 bases for V and 1 base for J; bases not matched to a gene: 10. This CDR3 is CASSSESTSGTSYNEQFF. Written as DNA, the CDR3 is TGCGCCAGCAGCTCGGAGAGCACTAGCGGGACTTCCTACAATGAGCAGTTCTTC.

The chain combines TRBV7-8 with TRBJ2-1, with TRBD1 matching 7 bases. Trimming cost V 5 bases and J 2 bases; bases outside gene matches: 15. Per germline, CDR1 SGHVS and CDR2 FQNEAQ. The CDR3 spans 18 residues. The CDR3 DNA is TGTGCCAGCAGCCCGCTCCTAAACACAGGGGTCCCCTACAATGAGCAGTTCTTC. Residues: CASSPLLNTGVPYNEQFF.

The rearrangement joins TRBV9 to TRBJ2-3, with 14 bases aligning to TRBD2. CDR3 length equals 17 residues. The V gene end was trimmed by 3 bases and the J gene end by 4 bases; junction bases not matched to a gene: 7. CDR1 is SGDLS and CDR2 is YYNGEE in the germline V gene. CDR3 sequence: CASSGEGTSGRSDTQYF. The DNA for the CDR3 is TGTGCCAGCAGCGGGGAGGGGACTAGCGGGAGATCAGATACGCAGTATTTT.

V is TRBV15 and J is TRBJ2-3; D is unclear. Trimming removed 1 base from V and 1 base from J, with 3 bases in between. Germline V gene data show CDR1 as LNHNV and CDR2 as YYDKDF (reference sequence). The CDR3 is 13 residues long. Written as DNA, the CDR3 is TGTGCCACCAGCAGAGCCCGCACAGATACGCAGTATTTT. Its translation is CATSRARTDTQYF.

J is TRBJ1-5 and V is TRBV19; 9 bases align to TRBD1. From germline, CDR1 is LNHDA and CDR2 SQIVND (reference sequence). The CDR3 is made up of 15 amino acids. The trim removed 2 bases at V and 6 bases at J, leaving 5 bases unmatched. The CDR3 DNA follows: TGTGCCAGTAGTATAAGCGGGACAGGGTTTCAGCCCCAGCATTTT. This translates into CASSISGTGFQPQHF.

The chain uses TRBV27 and TRBJ2-7; TRBD1 matches at 7 bases. This CDR3 has 13 residues. CDR1 is MNHEY and CDR2 is SMNVEV in the germline V gene (reference sequence). The J segment lost 2 bases and the V segment lost 8 bases, leaving 6 bases of the junction unmatched. The chain's CDR3 is CASRDSLTYEQYF. The CDR3 DNA reads as TGTGCCAGCCGGGACAGCCTTACCTACGAGCAGTACTTC.

The chain employs TRBV29-1 and TRBJ2-7, with D hard to call. The V end lost 3 bases, the J end lost 3 bases, and 12 bases lay between the germline ends. The CDR3 length is 13 residues. The germline CDR1 and CDR2 sequences are SQVTM and ANQGSEA. The CDR3 loop is CSVEYSSGYEQYF. The CDR3 coding sequence is TGCAGCGTTGAGTATTCCTCGGGCTACGAGCAGTACTTC.

The rearrangement uses TRBV12-5 and TRBJ2-1; D is unresolved. CDR1 and CDR2 from the germline V gene are LGHNT and FRNRAP. This CDR3 region has 10 residues. V shed 3 bases and J shed 7 bases, with 1 base lying between them. The DNA for the CDR3 is TGTGCTAGTGGTTTAAATGAGCAGTTCTTC. Amino acids: CASGLNEQFF. The variable domain in full, completed from reference TRBV12-5 and TRBJ2-1, reads DARVTQTPRHKVTEMGQEVTMRCQPILGHNTVFWYRQTMMQGLELLAYFRNRAPLDDSGMPKDRFSAEMPDATLATLKIQPSEPRDSAVYFCASGLNEQFFGPGTRLTVL.

The chain joins TRBV7-9 to TRBJ2-7; D is perhaps TRBD1 (6 bases). Germline CDR1 and CDR2: SEHNR and FQNEAQ (reference sequence). Deletions cut 5 bases from V and 1 base from J, with 15 bases between. The CDR3 is 15 residues long. The CDR3, as DNA: TGTGCCAGCAGCCCCGGCCCGCAGGGGTCCTACGAGCAGTACTTC. This codes for CASSPGPQGSYEQYF. Drawing the rest from reference TRBV7-9 and TRBJ2-7, the complete variable domain is DTGVSQNPRHKITKRGQNVTFRCDPISEHNRLYWYRQTLGQGPEFLTYFQNEAQLEKSRLLSDRFSAERPKGSFSTLEIQRTEQGDSAMYLCASSPGPQGSYEQYFGPGTRLTVT.

The CDR3 DNA follows: TGTGCCAGTAGTATAATAAACTGGGACAGGGACAATCAGCCCCAGCATTTT. This gives the protein CASSIINWDRDNQPQHF. This rearrangement joins TRBV19 to TRBJ1-5; 9 nucleotides align to TRBD1. With V trimmed by 2 bases and J by 3 bases, 8 bases remained unmatched. This CDR3 has 17 amino acids. The V gene's germline CDR1 is LNHDA and CDR2 SQIVND (reference sequence).